This entry lists 24 T cell receptor beta chains sequenced from one sample in a study of T-cell memory formation after mild COVID-19. TCRdb reanalysed the 5' RACE reads using MiXCR and keeps one entry per CDR3 protein. The sample has roughly 200,000 distinct CDR3 sequences, 16% seen once. The sequencing input was PBMCs or a T cell subset sorted from them (not recorded which). The receptors were gathered from an adult woman who had mild COVID-19 (a few samples of this study predate the infection). Cell type and time point are not known.

In its sample, this clonotype was seen a few times. The chain combines TRBV6-5 with TRBJ1-1, with D unresolved. There are 13 residues in the CDR3. V was pared by 2 bases and J by 1 base, with 5 bases between. Germline V gene sequence: CDR1 MNHEY, CDR2 SVGAGI. In nucleotides, the CDR3 is TGTGCCAGCAGTTACGGGAGGAACACTGAAGCTTTCTTT. Its translation: CASSYGRNTEAFF.

This chain uses TRBV5-1 with TRBJ2-7; TRBD2 agrees at 11 bases. J lost 1 base, V lost 4 bases, and 7 bases had no gene match. Germline V gene data show CDR1 as SGHRS and CDR2 as YFSETQ. The CDR3 contains 16 residues. The CDR3: CASSLATSGTSYEQYF. The CDR3 DNA reads TGCGCCAGCAGCCTAGCGACTAGCGGGACATCCTACGAGCAGTACTTC.

This clonotype was observed many times. The gene calls are TRBV5-4 and TRBJ1-1, with no clear D. This CDR3 is built from 14 residues. V was shortened by 2 bases and J by 0 bases, with 8 bases between the two germline ends. CDR1 SGHNT and CDR2 YYREEE come from the germline V gene (reference sequence). The CDR3 reads CASSFAGMNTEAFF. The DNA of the CDR3 is TGTGCCAGCAGCTTCGCGGGGATGAACACTGAAGCTTTCTTT.

There are many counts of this clonotype. V usage is TRBV2 and J usage is TRBJ2-3, with a possible D match to TRBD1 (9 bases). CDR3 length: 17 residues. The ends were cut back, 3 bases at V and 6 bases at J, with 22 bases in the middle. Germline-derived CDR1 and CDR2 are SNHLY and FYNNEI. In nucleotides, the CDR3 is TGTGCCAGCAGTGAGGTAGCGGGACAGGGTGTCGGTGATACGCAGTATTTT. Translated, it gives CASSEVAGQGVGDTQYF.

This clonotype appeared a few times. CDR3 loop: CASSLEIGSTDTQYF. DNA of the CDR3: TGCGCCAGCAGCTTGGAGATTGGGAGCACAGATACGCAGTATTTT. The chain combines TRBV5-1 with TRBJ2-3; D remains unclear. V was shortened by 0 bases and J by 0 bases, with 8 bases between the two germline ends. The germline V gene has CDR1 SGHRS and CDR2 YFSETQ. CDR3 length: 15 amino acids. Supplemented by reference TRBV5-1 and TRBJ2-3, the full variable domain reads KAGVTQTPRYLIKTRGQQVTLSCSPISGHRSVSWYQQTPGQGLQFLFEYFSETQRNKGNFPGRFSGRQFSNSRSEMNVSTLELGDSALYLCASSLEIGSTDTQYFGPGTRLTVL.

The gene calls are TRBV6-2 or TRBV6-3 and TRBJ2-2; maybe TRBD2 (5 bases). The germline gives CDR1 MNHEY, CDR2 SVGEGT. CDR3 length equals 17 residues. Deletions cut 5 bases from V and 4 bases from J, with 20 bases between. In DNA, the CDR3 is TGTGCCAGCAGTAGGGAGATAGGTGGTGAGAGCACCGGGGAGCTGTTTTTT. Its protein is CASSREIGGESTGELFF.

This clonotype has just a few counts. J is TRBJ2-3 and V is TRBV20-1; possible D gene TRBD2, 5 bases. Trimming shortened V by 4 bases and J by 6 bases, and 17 bases separated the two germline ends. CDR3 length: 14 amino acids. CDR1 is DFQATT, CDR2 SNEGSKA, per germline (reference sequence). CDR3 nucleotides: TGCAGTGCTACCACGGAGGAATTGCGGGATACGCAGTATTTT. The encoded protein is CSATTEELRDTQYF.

This clonotype was counted at least ten times. In DNA, the CDR3 is TGCAGTGCCCATAGACAGCCCAACCAAGAGACCCAGTACTTC. Translating it yields CSAHRQPNQETQYF. The chain is built from TRBV20-1 and TRBJ2-5, with D perhaps TRBD1 (5 bases). The CDR3 is made up of 14 amino acids. Germline CDR1 is DFQATT and CDR2 is SNEGSKA (reference sequence). V gave up 6 bases and J gave up 0 bases, with 14 bases separating them.

This clonotype was observed a few times. V is TRBV11-2 and J is TRBJ2-1; D is undetermined. This CDR3 contains 15 residues. Germline values: CDR1 SGHAT, CDR2 FQNNGV. Deletions cut 2 bases from V and 4 bases from J, with 12 bases between. CDR3 coding DNA: TGTGCCAGCAGCTTAACGGTCAACACATACAATGAGCAGTTCTTC. Its protein product is CASSLTVNTYNEQFF.

In its sample, this clonotype was seen many times. V gene TRBV24-1 combines with J gene TRBJ2-1, with TRBD1 matching over 9 bases. Germline V gives CDR1 KGHDR, CDR2 SFDVKD. The CDR3 is made up of 18 amino acids. Trimming took 4 bases from V and 0 from J; bases not matched to a gene: 9. The CDR3 reads CATSDLASTGGSYNEQFF. DNA for the CDR3: TGTGCCACCAGTGACCTTGCCTCGACAGGGGGCTCCTACAATGAGCAGTTCTTC.

The rearrangement joins TRBV7-9 to TRBJ2-3; D possibly corresponds to TRBD1 (6 bases). Trimming removed 7 bases at V and 4 bases at J, with 24 bases between. Germline V gene sequence: CDR1 SEHNR, CDR2 FQNEAQ (reference sequence). CDR3 length: 17 amino acids. The CDR3 DNA is TGTGCCAGCAACCCTGAAGGGGGACCTAGAGGATCAGATACGCAGTATTTT. Its translation is CASNPEGGPRGSDTQYF.

In DNA form, the CDR3 reads TGTGCCAGCACCCGCGAGGGGAGCACTGAAGCTTTCTTT. Encoded protein: CASTREGSTEAFF. This chain links TRBV2 with TRBJ1-1; D is perhaps TRBD1 (5 bases). The germline V gene encodes CDR1 SNHLY and CDR2 FYNNEI. Trimming shortened V by 7 bases and J by 4 bases, and 13 bases separated the two germline ends. This CDR3 comprises 13 residues. Supplemented by reference TRBV2 and TRBJ1-1, the full variable domain reads EPEVTQTPSHQVTQMGQEVILRCVPISNHLYFYWYRQILGQKVEFLVSFYNNEISEKSEIFDDQFSVERPDGSNFTLKIRSTKLEDSAMYFCASTREGSTEAFFGQGTRLTVV.

This clonotype was seen a handful of times. The chain joins TRBV7-2 to TRBJ2-5; TRBD1 matches 7 bases. V lost 5 bases, J lost 5 bases, and 5 bases stayed unmatched. CDR3 length: 13 residues. From germline, CDR1 is SGHTA and CDR2 FQGNSA. CDR3 sequence: CASSATGKETQYF. DNA of the CDR3: TGTGCCAGCAGCGCGACAGGGAAGGAGACCCAGTACTTC.

The chain carries TRBV5-4 and TRBJ2-2, with D perhaps TRBD1 (6 bases). CDR1 and CDR2 (germline): SGHNT, YYREEE (reference sequence). The CDR3 is made up of 16 amino acids. The V end was cut by 4 bases, the J end by 4 bases, with 17 bases between. The CDR3 DNA sequence: TGTGCCAGCAGCCTGGGCGGCAGGGGTCGCACCGGGGAGCTGTTTTTT. It specifies CASSLGGRGRTGELFF.

This clonotype occurred many times. V is TRBV4-1 and J is TRBJ2-2, with a possible D match to TRBD2 (5 bases). V was trimmed by 1 base and J by 4 bases, leaving 10 bases between them. There are 15 residues in the CDR3. Germline-derived CDR1 and CDR2 are MGHRA and YSYEKL. DNA for the CDR3: TGCGCCAGCAGCCAAGGCGGGCAAATCACCGGGGAGCTGTTTTTT. Its translation is CASSQGGQITGELFF.

This clonotype has only a few counts. V is TRBV12-3 or TRBV12-4 and J is TRBJ2-7; D unresolved. The CDR3 extends over 13 amino acids. V was pared by 6 bases and J by 3 bases, with 12 bases between. The CDR3 is CASRSTSIYEQYF. CDR3 coding DNA: TGTGCCAGCAGGTCGACATCGATCTACGAGCAGTACTTC.

This rearrangement joins TRBV6-6 to TRBJ1-2; a weak D match, TRBD1 (6 bases). This CDR3 is built from 15 residues. CDR1 is MNHNY, CDR2 SVGAGI, per germline (reference sequence). The ends were cut back, 0 bases at V and 3 bases at J, with 11 bases in the middle. The DNA of the CDR3 is TGTGCCAGCAGTTACTCTTTGGACAGCGACTATGGCTACACCTTC. It specifies CASSYSLDSDYGYTF.

This sequence joins TRBV7-2 and TRBJ2-2; 8 bases align to TRBD2. This CDR3 has 14 amino acids. J was trimmed by 4 bases and V by 3 bases; bases with no gene match: 1. Germline CDR1 is SGHTA and CDR2 is FQGNSA. CDR3 DNA: TGTGCCAGCAGCTTCACTAGCGGCACCGGGGAGCTGTTTTTT. Translating gives CASSFTSGTGELFF.

The V and J genes are TRBV9 and TRBJ1-2, with D unresolved. The CDR3 covers 13 residues. Germline CDR1 reads SGDLS; CDR2 reads YYNGEE. Trimming left V 4 bases short and J 8 bases short, with 15 bases between. CDR3 in amino acids: CASSPAPEGGYTF. CDR3 sequence (DNA): TGTGCCAGCAGCCCCGCCCCAGAGGGAGGCTACACCTTC.

This clonotype was observed a handful of times. The chain carries TRBV7-8 and TRBJ2-7; no definite D call. Germline V CDR1 and CDR2: SGHVS, FQNEAQ. V was trimmed by 3 bases and J by 4 bases, leaving 13 bases between them. The CDR3 is made up of 14 amino acids. The CDR3 loop reads CASSFNPAPYEQYF. For the CDR3, the DNA is TGTGCCAGCAGCTTTAACCCGGCGCCGTACGAGCAGTACTTC.

This clonotype showed up many times. The gene calls are TRBV3-1 and TRBJ1-1; weak D call: TRBD1 (6 bases). The CDR3 is 14 amino acids. Germline V gene data show CDR1 as LGHDT and CDR2 as YNNKEL (reference sequence). V lost 5 bases and J lost 0, with 10 bases in between. The CDR3: CASSTGTLNTEAFF. The CDR3, as DNA: TGTGCCAGCAGCACCGGGACACTGAACACTGAAGCTTTCTTT.

This clonotype occurred a few times. The chain recombines TRBV20-1 with TRBJ1-6; D remains ambiguous. Germline V gene lookup returns CDR1 DFQATT and CDR2 SNEGSKA (reference sequence). This CDR3 comprises 13 residues. Trimming pared 0 bases from V and 10 bases from J, leaving 10 bases between. The CDR3 loop reads CSARERPNSPLHF. In DNA, the CDR3 is TGCAGTGCTAGAGAGCGACCAAACTCACCCCTCCACTTT.

V and J are TRBV11-2 and TRBJ2-5; possibly TRBD2 for D (5 bases). Germline V gives CDR1 SGHAT, CDR2 FQNNGV. This CDR3 region has 13 residues. V lost 5 bases, J lost 5 bases, and 12 bases lay in between. CDR3 DNA: TGTGCCAGCAGCGGTGGACTCTTGGAGACCCAGTACTTC. This sequence encodes CASSGGLLETQYF.

This clonotype was observed at least ten times. The CDR3 spells CASSLAGGQETQYF. The CDR3 DNA is TGCGCCAGCAGCTTGGCAGGGGGCCAAGAGACCCAGTACTTC. The chain links TRBV5-1 to TRBJ2-5, with 7 bases that match TRBD1. V lost 0 bases, J lost 1 base, and 0 bases stayed unmatched. Germline CDR1 and CDR2: SGHRS and YFSETQ. The CDR3 is 14 amino acids. The full variable domain, its missing parts supplied by reference TRBV5-1 and TRBJ2-5, is KAGVTQTPRYLIKTRGQQVTLSCSPISGHRSVSWYQQTPGQGLQFLFEYFSETQRNKGNFPGRFSGRQFSNSRSEMNVSTLELGDSALYLCASSLAGGQETQYFGPGTRLLVL.